This TCR beta chain was sequenced during a study of a mutant IDH1 vaccine in newly diagnosed glioma. Study summary: Prior therapy was radiotherapy, temozolomide, or both; most received both.

CDR3 length: 14 amino acids. The V segment lost 5 bases and the J segment 5 bases; nucleotides outside the gene matches: 3. CDR1 is MNHEY, CDR2 SVGAGI, per germline. The method was immunoSEQ multiplex PCR; TCRdb's version includes in-frame clones alone and lacks a portion of them. The sample lists some 51,000 clones, about three quarters occurring once. Time point described: baseline, week 1 (first vaccination visit). The treatment is: pre-vaccination baseline after standard-of-care therapy. Each astrocytoma in the donors was new, WHO grade 3 or 4, IDH1-mutant and ATRX-lost. The chain carries TRBV6-5 and TRBJ1-6; TRBD1 matches at 7 bases. The source material was PBMCs, sampled from a glioma patient treated with radiotherapy, temozolomide or both. The origin of this receptor is a woman aged 40 to 50 with glioma. The CDR3 DNA is TGTGCCAGCAGTGACACAGGGGATAATTCACCCCTCCACTTT. The encoded protein is CASSDTGDNSPLHF.